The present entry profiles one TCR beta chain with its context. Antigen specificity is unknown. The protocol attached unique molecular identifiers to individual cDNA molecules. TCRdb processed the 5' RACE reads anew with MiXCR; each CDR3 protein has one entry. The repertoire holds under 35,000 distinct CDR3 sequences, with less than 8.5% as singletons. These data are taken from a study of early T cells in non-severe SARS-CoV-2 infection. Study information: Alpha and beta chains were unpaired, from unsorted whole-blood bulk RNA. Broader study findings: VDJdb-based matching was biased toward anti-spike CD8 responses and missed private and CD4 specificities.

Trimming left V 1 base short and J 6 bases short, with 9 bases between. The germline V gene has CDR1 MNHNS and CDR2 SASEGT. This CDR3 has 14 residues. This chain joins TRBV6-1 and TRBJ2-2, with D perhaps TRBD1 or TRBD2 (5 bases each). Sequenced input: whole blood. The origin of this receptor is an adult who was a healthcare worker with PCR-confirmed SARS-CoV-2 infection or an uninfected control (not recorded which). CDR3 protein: CASSEGGTAGELFF. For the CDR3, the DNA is TGTGCCAGCAGTGAAGGGGGGACGGCCGGGGAGCTGTTTTTT.